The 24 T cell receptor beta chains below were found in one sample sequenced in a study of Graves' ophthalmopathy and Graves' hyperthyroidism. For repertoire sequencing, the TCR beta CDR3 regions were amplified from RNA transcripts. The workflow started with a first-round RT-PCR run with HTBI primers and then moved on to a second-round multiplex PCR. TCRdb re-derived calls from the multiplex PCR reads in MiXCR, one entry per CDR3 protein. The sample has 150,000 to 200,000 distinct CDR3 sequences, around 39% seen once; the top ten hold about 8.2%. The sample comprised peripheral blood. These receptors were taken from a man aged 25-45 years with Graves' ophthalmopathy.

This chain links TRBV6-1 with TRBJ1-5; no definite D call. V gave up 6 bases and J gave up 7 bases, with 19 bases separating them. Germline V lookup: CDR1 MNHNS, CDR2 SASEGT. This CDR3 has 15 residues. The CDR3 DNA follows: TGTGCCAGCAGGAAGGGCCAATCATCAACCCAGCCCCAGCATTTT. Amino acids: CASRKGQSSTQPQHF.

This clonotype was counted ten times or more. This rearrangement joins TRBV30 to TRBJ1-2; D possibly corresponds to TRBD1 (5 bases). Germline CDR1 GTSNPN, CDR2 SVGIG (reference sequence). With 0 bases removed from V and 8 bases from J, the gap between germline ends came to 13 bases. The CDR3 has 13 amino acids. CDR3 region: CAWSVGQDMGYTF. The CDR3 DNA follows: TGTGCCTGGAGTGTAGGCCAGGACATGGGCTACACCTTC.

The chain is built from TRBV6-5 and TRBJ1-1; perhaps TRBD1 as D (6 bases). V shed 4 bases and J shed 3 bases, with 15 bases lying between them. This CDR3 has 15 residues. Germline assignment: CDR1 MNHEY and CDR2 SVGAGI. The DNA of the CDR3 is TGTGCCAGCAGTTGGGACATGAGATTGGACACTGAAGCTTTCTTT. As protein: CASSWDMRLDTEAFF.

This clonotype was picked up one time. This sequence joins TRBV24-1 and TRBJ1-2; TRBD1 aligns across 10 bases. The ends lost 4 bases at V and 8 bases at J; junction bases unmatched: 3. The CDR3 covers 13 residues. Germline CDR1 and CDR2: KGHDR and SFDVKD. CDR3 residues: CATSDLTGGGYTF. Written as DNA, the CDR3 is TGTGCCACCAGTGACCTGACAGGGGGCGGCTACACCTTC.

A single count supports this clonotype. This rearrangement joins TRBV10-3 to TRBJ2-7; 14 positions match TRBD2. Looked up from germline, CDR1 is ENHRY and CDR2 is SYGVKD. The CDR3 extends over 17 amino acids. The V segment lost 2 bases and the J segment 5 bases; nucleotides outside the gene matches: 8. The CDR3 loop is CAISEQGLAGAGDEQYF. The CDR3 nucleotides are TGTGCCATCAGTGAGCAGGGACTAGCGGGAGCTGGAGACGAGCAGTACTTC.

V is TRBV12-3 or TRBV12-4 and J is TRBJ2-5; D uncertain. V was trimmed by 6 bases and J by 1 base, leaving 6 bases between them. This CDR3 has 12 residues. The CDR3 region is CASRGPQETQYF. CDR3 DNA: TGTGCCAGCAGGGGCCCCCAAGAGACCCAGTACTTC.

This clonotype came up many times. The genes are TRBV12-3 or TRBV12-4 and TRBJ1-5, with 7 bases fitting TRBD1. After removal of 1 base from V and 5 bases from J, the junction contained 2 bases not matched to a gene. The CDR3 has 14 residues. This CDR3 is CASSLGQGDQPQHF. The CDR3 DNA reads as TGTGCCAGCAGTTTAGGACAGGGAGATCAGCCCCAGCATTTT.

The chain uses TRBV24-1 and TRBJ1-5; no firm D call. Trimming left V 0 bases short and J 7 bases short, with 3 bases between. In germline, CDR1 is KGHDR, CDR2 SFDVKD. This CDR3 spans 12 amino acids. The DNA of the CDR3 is TGTGCCACCAGTGATTTGGGACAGCCCCAGCATTTT. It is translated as CATSDLGQPQHF.

CDR3 loop: CASSEEAGGYNEQFF. The CDR3 coding sequence is TGTGCCAGCAGTGAAGAGGCGGGAGGGTACAATGAGCAGTTCTTC. The V call is TRBV6-1, the J call TRBJ2-1; 9 nucleotides line up with TRBD2. There are 15 residues in the CDR3. Germline assignment: CDR1 MNHNS and CDR2 SASEGT. The J segment lost 4 bases and the V segment lost 1 base, leaving 2 bases of the junction unmatched.

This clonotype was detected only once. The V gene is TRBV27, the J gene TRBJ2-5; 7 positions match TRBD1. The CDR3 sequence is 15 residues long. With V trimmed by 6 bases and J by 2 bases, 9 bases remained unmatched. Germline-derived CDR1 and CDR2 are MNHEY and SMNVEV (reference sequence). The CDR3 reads CASRTLQGPQETQYF. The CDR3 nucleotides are TGTGCCAGCAGAACCCTACAGGGGCCACAAGAGACCCAGTACTTC.

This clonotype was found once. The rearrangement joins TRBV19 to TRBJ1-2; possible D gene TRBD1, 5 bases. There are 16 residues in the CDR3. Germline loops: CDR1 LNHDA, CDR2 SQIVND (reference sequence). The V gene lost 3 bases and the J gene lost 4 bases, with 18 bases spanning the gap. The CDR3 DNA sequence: TGTGCCAGTAGTATGAGGCAGGCCCTCGGGGGCTATGGCTACACCTTC. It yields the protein CASSMRQALGGYGYTF. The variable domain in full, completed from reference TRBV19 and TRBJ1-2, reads DGGITQSPKYLFRKEGQNVTLSCEQNLNHDAMYWYRQDPGQGLRLIYYSQIVNDFQKGDIAEGYSVSREKKESFPLTVTSAQKNPTAFYLCASSMRQALGGYGYTFGSGTRLTVV.

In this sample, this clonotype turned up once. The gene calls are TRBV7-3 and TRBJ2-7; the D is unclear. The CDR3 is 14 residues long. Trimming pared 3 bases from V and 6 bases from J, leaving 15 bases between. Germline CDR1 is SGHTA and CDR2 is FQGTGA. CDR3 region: CASSFAHQSTEQYF. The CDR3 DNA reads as TGTGCCAGCAGCTTCGCCCATCAGAGCACCGAGCAGTACTTC.

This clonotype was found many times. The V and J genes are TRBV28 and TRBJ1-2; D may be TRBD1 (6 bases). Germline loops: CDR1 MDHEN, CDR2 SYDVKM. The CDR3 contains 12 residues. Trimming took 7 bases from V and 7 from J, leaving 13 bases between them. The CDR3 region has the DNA TGTGCCAGCACTACGGCGGGGGCTGGCTACACCTTC. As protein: CASTTAGAGYTF.

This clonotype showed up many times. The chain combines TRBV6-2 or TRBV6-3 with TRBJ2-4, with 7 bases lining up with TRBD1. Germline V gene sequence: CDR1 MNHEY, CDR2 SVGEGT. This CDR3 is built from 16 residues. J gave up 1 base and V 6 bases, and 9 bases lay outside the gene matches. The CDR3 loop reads CASSVSGQVAKNIQYF. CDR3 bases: TGTGCCAGCAGCGTATCCGGACAGGTGGCCAAAAACATTCAGTACTTC.

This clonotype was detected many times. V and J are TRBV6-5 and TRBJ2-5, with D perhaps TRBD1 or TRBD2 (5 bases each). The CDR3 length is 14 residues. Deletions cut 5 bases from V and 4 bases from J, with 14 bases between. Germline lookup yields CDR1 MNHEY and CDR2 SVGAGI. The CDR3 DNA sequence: TGTGCCAGCAGTAGAGGGGAACGGTTAGAGACCCAGTACTTC. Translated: CASSRGERLETQYF.

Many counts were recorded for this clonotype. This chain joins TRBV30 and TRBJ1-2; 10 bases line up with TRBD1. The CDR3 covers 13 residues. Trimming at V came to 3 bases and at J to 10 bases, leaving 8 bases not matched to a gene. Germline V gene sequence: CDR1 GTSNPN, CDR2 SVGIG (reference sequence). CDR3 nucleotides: TGTGCCTGGAGCGCCCTGGGGACAGGGGTCTACACCTTC. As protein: CAWSALGTGVYTF.

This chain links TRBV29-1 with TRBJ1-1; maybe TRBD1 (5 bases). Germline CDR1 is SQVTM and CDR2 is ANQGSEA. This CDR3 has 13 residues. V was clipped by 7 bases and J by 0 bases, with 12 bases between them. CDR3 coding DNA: TGCAGCGGCCAGGGACCGCTGAACACTGAAGCTTTCTTT. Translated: CSGQGPLNTEAFF.

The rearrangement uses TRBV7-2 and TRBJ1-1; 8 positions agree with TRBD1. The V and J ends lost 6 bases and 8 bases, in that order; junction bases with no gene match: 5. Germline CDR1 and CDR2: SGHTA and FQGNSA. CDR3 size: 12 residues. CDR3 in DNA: TGTGCCAGCAGGGACAGGGCGCTCGAAGCTTTCTTT. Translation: CASRDRALEAFF.

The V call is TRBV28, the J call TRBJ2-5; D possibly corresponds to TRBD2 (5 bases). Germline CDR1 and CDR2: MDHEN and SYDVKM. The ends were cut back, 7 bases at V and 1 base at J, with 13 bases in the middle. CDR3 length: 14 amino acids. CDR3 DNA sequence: TGTGCCAGCACGTTTAGCGCGCGCCAAGAGACCCAGTACTTC. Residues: CASTFSARQETQYF.

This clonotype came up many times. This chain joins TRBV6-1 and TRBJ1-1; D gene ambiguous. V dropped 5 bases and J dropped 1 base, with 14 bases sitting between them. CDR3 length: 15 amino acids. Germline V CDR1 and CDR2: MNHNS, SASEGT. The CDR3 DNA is TGTGCCAGCAGTCAATCCGACACTGGGAACACTGAAGCTTTCTTT. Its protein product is CASSQSDTGNTEAFF.

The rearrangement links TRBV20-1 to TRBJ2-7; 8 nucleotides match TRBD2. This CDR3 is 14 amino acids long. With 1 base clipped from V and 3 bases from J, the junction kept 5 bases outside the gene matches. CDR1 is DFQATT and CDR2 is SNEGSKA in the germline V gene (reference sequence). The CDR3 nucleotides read TGCAGTGCTAGAGTGGGGACTAGGGACTACGAGCAGTACTTC. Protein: CSARVGTRDYEQYF.

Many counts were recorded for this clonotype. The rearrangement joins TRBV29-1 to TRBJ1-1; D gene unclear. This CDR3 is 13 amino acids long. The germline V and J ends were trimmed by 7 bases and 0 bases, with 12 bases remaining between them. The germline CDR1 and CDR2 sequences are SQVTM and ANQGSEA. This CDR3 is CSASNGLNTEAFF. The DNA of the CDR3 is TGCAGCGCCTCGAACGGCCTGAACACTGAAGCTTTCTTT.

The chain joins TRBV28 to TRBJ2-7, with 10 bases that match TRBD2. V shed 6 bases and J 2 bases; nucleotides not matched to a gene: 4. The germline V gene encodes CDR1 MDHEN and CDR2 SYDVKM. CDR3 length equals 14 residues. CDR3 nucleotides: TGTGCCAGCAGGAAAGCGGGAGGGACCTACGAGCAGTACTTC. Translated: CASRKAGGTYEQYF. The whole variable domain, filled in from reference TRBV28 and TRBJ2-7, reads DVKVTQSSRYLVKRTGEKVFLECVQDMDHENMFWYRQDPGLGLRLIYFSYDVKMKEKGDIPEGYSVSREKKERFSLILESASTNQTSMYLCASRKAGGTYEQYFGPGTRLTVT.

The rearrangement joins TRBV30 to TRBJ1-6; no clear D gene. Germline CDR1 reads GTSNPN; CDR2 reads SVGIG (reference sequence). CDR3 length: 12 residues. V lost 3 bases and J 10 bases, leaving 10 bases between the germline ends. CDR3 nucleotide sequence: TGTGCCTGGAGCCAAAGGGAATCACCCCTCCACTTT. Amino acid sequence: CAWSQRESPLHF.